Listed here is a single T cell receptor beta chain. The sample is drawn from a study of blood T cell repertoires in COVID-19. Study overall: Sources were T cells, B-cell-depleted T cells, or PBMCs; the material itself was cDNA or gDNA.

This CDR3 contains 16 residues. CDR1 is MNHEY, CDR2 SMNVEV, per germline (reference sequence). Germline trimming cut 2 bases from V and 4 bases from J; bases unmatched to any gene: 4. The authors' processing: The authors estimated nucleated cell counts from reference gene primer amplification. Sequenced by immunoSEQ multiplex PCR; TCRdb stores in-frame clones only, minus some. V and J calls and clone size are copied from that table; D and trimming were computed from the DNA. This sample has 200,000 to 250,000 clones; 70% to 85% occur once, and the top ten carry around 1.8%. This chain connects TRBV27 to TRBJ2-2, with TRBD2 identical over 10 bases. The specimen sequenced was peripheral blood. The TCR comes from a woman of 80 years or more with acute or convalescent COVID-19. CDR3 coding DNA: TGTGCCAGCAGTTTAAGGCTAGCGGGAGTCACCGGGGAGCTGTTTTTT. It is translated as CASSLRLAGVTGELFF.